The 31 T cell receptor beta chains presented below share a single source sample, sequenced in a study of low-dose radiotherapy and immunotherapy resistance in tumors. First-strand cDNA used TRAV- and TRBV-specific primers, covering alpha and beta chains. For amplifying TCRs, the PCR ran for approximately 18 cycles with Phusion, which was used together with a constant-region primer and the adapter on the V primers. TCRdb processed the reads anew with MiXCR; each CDR3 protein has one entry. The repertoire holds around 13,000 distinct CDR3 sequences, with approximately 70% as singletons. The receptors shown here come from a human donor with advanced metastatic prostate, ovarian, gallbladder or colorectal cancer (not recorded which). This table probably holds off-target reads from a library built for another chain.

This clonotype was counted a few times. The chain combines TRBV6-1 with TRBJ2-3; 8 nucleotides align to TRBD2. J gave up 3 bases and V 6 bases, and 8 bases lay outside the gene matches. The CDR3 has 15 residues. Per germline, CDR1 MNHNS and CDR2 SASEGT. The CDR3 sequence is CASRFGGGPTDTQYF. The CDR3 DNA sequence: TGTGCCAGCAGATTTGGCGGGGGGCCTACAGATACGCAGTATTTT.

V usage is TRBV4-2 and J usage is TRBJ1-2; no clear D. From germline, CDR1 is LGHNA and CDR2 YNFKEQ. Trimming left V 4 bases short and J 5 bases short, with 17 bases between. CDR3 length: 15 amino acids. This CDR3 is CASSRKDMGGYGYTF. CDR3 nucleotide sequence: TGTGCCAGCAGCCGAAAAGACATGGGAGGTTATGGCTACACCTTC.

V is TRBV11-1 and J is TRBJ2-1, with D unresolved. This CDR3 is built from 14 residues. V lost 4 bases, J lost 0 bases, and 7 bases lay in between. Germline V CDR1 and CDR2: SGHAT, FQDESV (reference sequence). In DNA, the CDR3 is TGTGCCAGCAGCTGGGCCCGCTCCTACAATGAGCAGTTCTTC. It specifies CASSWARSYNEQFF.

The table lists this clonotype with a count of one. The gene calls are TRBV23-1 and TRBJ1-1, with 7 bases aligning to TRBD1. TRBV23-1 is known as an ORF, though its function is uncertain. The CDR3 consists of 12 residues. Trimming removed 7 bases from V and 10 bases from J; junction bases left unmatched: 9. The CDR3 loop reads CASTRTQGRAFF. CDR3 DNA sequence: TGCGCCAGCACTAGGACACAGGGGAGAGCTTTCTTT.

This clonotype was found once. V is TRBV20-1 and J is TRBJ2-5; 8 nucleotides agree with TRBD2. CDR3 size: 15 residues. Germline lookup yields CDR1 DFQATT and CDR2 SNEGSKA (reference sequence). V shed 2 bases and J 4 bases; nucleotides not matched to a gene: 9. CDR3 residues: CSARPPGGAGETQYF. For the CDR3, the DNA is TGCAGTGCTAGACCTCCCGGGGGGGCGGGAGAGACCCAGTACTTC.

This clonotype has a handful of counts. The rearrangement joins TRBV10-3 to TRBJ2-1, with a tentative D call TRBD2 (5 bases). V was shortened by 8 bases and J by 6 bases, with 17 bases between the two germline ends. The CDR3 sequence is 14 residues long. From germline, CDR1 is ENHRY and CDR2 SYGVKD. In DNA, the CDR3 is TGTGCCATCTCTCAACTAGATGAGGGCAATGAGCAGTTCTTC. Protein product: CAISQLDEGNEQFF.

This chain connects TRBV3-1 to TRBJ1-2; no clear D gene. The CDR3 is 14 amino acids. V lost 6 bases to trimming and J lost 0 bases, with 11 bases between them. CDR1 LGHDT and CDR2 YNNKEL come from the germline V gene (reference sequence). The CDR3 is CASSIEGTNYGYTF. The DNA for the CDR3 is TGTGCCAGCAGTATAGAGGGAACTAACTATGGCTACACCTTC. The full variable domain, rest sourced from reference TRBV3-1 and TRBJ1-2, is DTAVSQTPKYLVTQMGNDKSIKCEQNLGHDTMYWYKQDSKKFLKIMFSYNNKELIINETVPNRFSPKSPDKAHLNLHINSLELGDSAVYFCASSIEGTNYGYTFGSGTRLTVV.

CDR3 DNA: TGTGCCAGCAGTTTAGGAGGACAGGGGGCCACGGAGACCCAGTACTTC. This sequence encodes CASSLGGQGATETQYF. J is TRBJ2-5 and V is TRBV12-3 or TRBV12-4; 11 nucleotides match TRBD1. This CDR3 is built from 16 residues. The V gene end was trimmed by 1 base and the J gene end by 5 bases; junction bases not matched to a gene: 6.

This clonotype occurred a few times. DNA for the CDR3: TGTGCCAGCAGCCAAGATGCGGGCAGGGGGGGACTCGGCTACACCTTC. It translates to CASSQDAGRGGLGYTF. J is TRBJ1-2 and V is TRBV4-2, with 7 bases identical to TRBD1. V shed 0 bases and J 8 bases; nucleotides not matched to a gene: 12. Germline CDR1 and CDR2: LGHNA and YNFKEQ. The length of the CDR3 is 16 residues.

CDR3 bases: TGTGCCAGCAGTGCGCAGCAGTATGGCTACACCTTC. The encoded protein is CASSAQQYGYTF. This chain joins TRBV2 and TRBJ1-2; no definite D call. This CDR3 is 12 amino acids long. In germline, CDR1 is SNHLY, CDR2 FYNNEI. V lost 4 bases, J lost 5 bases, and 8 bases lay in between.

This chain uses TRBV20-1 with TRBJ2-1; D is tentatively TRBD1 or TRBD2 (5 bases each). The V and J ends lost 0 bases and 0 bases respectively, with 12 bases between them. Germline V lookup: CDR1 DFQATT, CDR2 SNEGSKA (reference sequence). This CDR3 is 16 amino acids long. This CDR3 is CSARDREGRSYNEQFF. The CDR3 DNA reads as TGCAGTGCTAGAGATCGAGAGGGGCGCTCCTACAATGAGCAGTTCTTC.

The J gene is TRBJ2-5, the V gene TRBV6-8; D perhaps matches TRBD1 (5 bases). The V and J ends lost 5 bases and 4 bases respectively, with 14 bases between them. CDR3 length: 14 amino acids. Germline CDR1 reads MNHGY; CDR2 reads SAAAGT. The CDR3 loop is CASSESWQGETQYF. The CDR3 nucleotides read TGTGCCAGCAGTGAAAGCTGGCAGGGAGAGACCCAGTACTTC.

This chain joins TRBV18 and TRBJ2-7, with 7 nucleotides matching TRBD2. Germline CDR1 KGHSH, CDR2 LQKENI. V lost 5 bases to trimming and J lost 6 bases; unmatched junction nucleotides: 7. The CDR3 contains 13 residues. For the CDR3, the DNA is TGTGCCAGCTCATCGTCCACGGGGGGCGAGCAGTACTTC. This gives the protein CASSSSTGGEQYF. The full variable domain, with the rest looked up from reference TRBV18 and TRBJ2-7, is NAGVMQNPRHLVRRRGQEARLRCSPMKGHSHVYWYRQLPEEGLKFMVYLQKENIIDESGMPKERFSAEFPKEGPSILRIQQVVRGDSAAYFCASSSSTGGEQYFGPGTRLTVT.

This sequence joins TRBV20-1 and TRBJ2-6, with D possibly being TRBD2 (7 bases). V was clipped by 0 bases and J by 2 bases, with 8 bases between them. This CDR3 is 15 amino acids long. Germline V lookup: CDR1 DFQATT, CDR2 SNEGSKA (reference sequence). The CDR3, as DNA: TGCAGTGCTAGAGAAGGGGGGGCTGGGGCCAACGTCCTGACTTTC. This gives the protein CSAREGGAGANVLTF.

J is TRBJ2-3 and V is TRBV20-1; 7 nucleotides align to TRBD1. Germline trimming cut 2 bases from V and 6 bases from J; bases unmatched to any gene: 11. This CDR3 is 15 amino acids long. Looked up from germline, CDR1 is DFQATT and CDR2 is SNEGSKA (reference sequence). In DNA, the CDR3 is TGCAGTGCTAGACCAGGGACAGAAGCTGCTGATACGCAGTATTTT. Its protein product is CSARPGTEAADTQYF.

V is TRBV12-3 or TRBV12-4 and J is TRBJ1-1; D ambiguous. This CDR3 region has 13 residues. Trimming removed 1 base at V and 3 bases at J, with 6 bases between. CDR3 sequence: CASSLGEYTEAFF. CDR3 DNA: TGTGCCAGCAGTTTAGGGGAATACACTGAAGCTTTCTTT.

The CDR3 DNA sequence: TGTGCCATCAGTGAGTCCGCCAGACTAGCGGGGGGCACAGATACGCAGTATTTT. Protein product: CAISESARLAGGTDTQYF. This chain connects TRBV10-3 to TRBJ2-3, with TRBD2 matching over 12 bases. Trimming took 0 bases from V and 1 from J; bases not matched to a gene: 5. The CDR3 sequence is 18 residues long. Germline values: CDR1 ENHRY, CDR2 SYGVKD.

This chain uses TRBV3-1 with TRBJ2-3, with a weak D call TRBD1 (6 bases). CDR3 length equals 15 residues. Germline CDR1 LGHDT, CDR2 YNNKEL (reference sequence). Deletions cut 2 bases from V and 4 bases from J, with 13 bases between. The CDR3 is CASSQSVRGSDTQYF. The DNA for the CDR3 is TGTGCCAGCAGCCAATCGGTCAGGGGTTCAGATACGCAGTATTTT.

The rearrangement joins TRBV2 to TRBJ2-7, with 7 positions matching TRBD1. The trim removed 6 bases at V and 2 bases at J, leaving 7 bases unmatched. The CDR3 sequence is 14 residues long. In germline, CDR1 is SNHLY, CDR2 FYNNEI. In DNA, the CDR3 is TGTGCCAGCAGACCACAGGGGAGAGCCTACGAGCAGTACTTC. It is translated as CASRPQGRAYEQYF.

This CDR3 reads CASSPGTGGIGELFF. CDR3 nucleotides: TGTGCCAGCAGTCCCGGGACAGGGGGCATCGGGGAGCTGTTTTTT. V usage is TRBV6-5 and J usage is TRBJ2-2, with 12 bases aligning to TRBD1. Trimming took 5 bases from V and 7 from J; bases not matched to a gene: 5. Looked up from germline, CDR1 is MNHEY and CDR2 is SVGAGI. This CDR3 comprises 15 residues.

The rearrangement uses TRBV19 and TRBJ1-3; D remains ambiguous. Per the germline V gene, CDR1 is LNHDA and CDR2 is SQIVND (reference sequence). This CDR3 has 15 amino acids. Trimming took 7 bases from V and 4 from J, leaving 17 bases between them. CDR3 loop: CASNGEDFGGNTIYF. The DNA of the CDR3 is TGTGCCAGTAATGGTGAAGACTTTGGGGGAAACACCATATATTTT.

The chain is built from TRBV27 and TRBJ1-1; TRBD1 might be the D (5 bases). The germline V gene encodes CDR1 MNHEY and CDR2 SMNVEV (reference sequence). The CDR3 totals 16 residues. The ends were cut back, 3 bases at V and 1 base at J, with 15 bases in the middle. The CDR3 DNA follows: TGTGCCAGCAGTTTCGGCCTGGGGGGTTGGAACACTGAAGCTTTCTTT. Residues: CASSFGLGGWNTEAFF.

V gene TRBV10-3 combines with J gene TRBJ2-7; 11 positions match TRBD2. The germline V gene encodes CDR1 ENHRY and CDR2 SYGVKD. V dropped 9 bases and J dropped 4; count of bases not matched to a gene: 5. This CDR3 comprises 13 residues. The DNA for the CDR3 is TGTGCCATAACTAGCGGGGGAATGTACGAGCAGTACTTC. Its translation is CAITSGGMYEQYF.

The gene calls are TRBV2 and TRBJ2-3, with 11 bases that match TRBD1. Germline V gene lookup returns CDR1 SNHLY and CDR2 FYNNEI. Trimming took 6 bases from V and 4 from J; bases not matched to a gene: 3. The CDR3 is made up of 14 amino acids. CDR3 amino acids: CASRGQGGADTQYF. As DNA, the CDR3 is TGTGCCAGCAGGGGACAGGGGGGAGCAGATACGCAGTATTTT.

This clonotype was counted a few times. The J gene is TRBJ2-3, the V gene TRBV29-1; weak D call: TRBD2 (6 bases). V was clipped by 4 bases and J by 4 bases, with 12 bases between them. Germline CDR1 SQVTM, CDR2 ANQGSEA. CDR3 length equals 13 residues. As DNA, the CDR3 is TGCAGCGTTGTCACCGCGGGGTCAGATACGCAGTATTTT. Translated: CSVVTAGSDTQYF.

Here the CDR3 reads CSARQGTDSPLHF. CDR3 DNA sequence: TGCAGTGCTAGACAGGGAACCGATTCACCCCTCCACTTT. The V call is TRBV20-1, the J call TRBJ1-6, with a tentative D call TRBD1 (5 bases). V lost 2 bases to trimming and J lost 8 bases, with 10 bases between them. This CDR3 is 13 amino acids long. Germline loops: CDR1 DFQATT, CDR2 SNEGSKA (reference sequence).

This chain links TRBV5-1 with TRBJ2-3, with D possibly matching TRBD1 (5 bases). Looked up from germline, CDR1 is SGHRS and CDR2 is YFSETQ. CDR3 length: 16 residues. Trimming shortened V by 0 bases and J by 2 bases, and 13 bases separated the two germline ends. The CDR3 loop reads CASSLEGSTTTDTQYF. In DNA form, the CDR3 reads TGCGCCAGCAGCTTGGAGGGGTCTACTACCACAGATACGCAGTATTTT.

The chain has TRBV3-1 and TRBJ1-1, with D hard to call. From germline, CDR1 is LGHDT and CDR2 YNNKEL (reference sequence). V was pared by 4 bases and J by 5 bases, with 11 bases between. The CDR3 length is 13 residues. The DNA of the CDR3 is TGTGCCAGCAGCCCTGCCAGTGGGACTGAAGCTTTCTTT. As protein: CASSPASGTEAFF.

The chain employs TRBV29-1 and TRBJ2-2; D remains ambiguous. V lost 5 bases to trimming and J lost 2 bases, with 9 bases between them. This CDR3 spans 13 amino acids. Germline V gene lookup returns CDR1 SQVTM and CDR2 ANQGSEA. The CDR3 reads CSVLPFNTGELFF. In nucleotides, the CDR3 is TGCAGCGTTTTGCCTTTCAACACCGGGGAGCTGTTTTTT.

This clonotype was observed a single time. This chain joins TRBV14 and TRBJ2-5; 8 bases fit TRBD1. V was clipped by 0 bases and J by 4 bases; unmatched bases: 16. CDR3 length: 19 amino acids. Germline V CDR1 and CDR2: SGHDN, FVKESK. In nucleotides, the CDR3 is TGTGCCAGCAGCCAAGAGAGGAGCCTTCGGACAGGGATCTCAGAGACCCAGTACTTC. Translated: CASSQERSLRTGISETQYF.

The chain uses TRBV5-1 and TRBJ2-7; 8 positions match TRBD1. Trimming at V came to 0 bases and at J to 3 bases, leaving 5 bases not matched to a gene. The CDR3 runs to 15 residues. Germline-derived CDR1 and CDR2 are SGHRS and YFSETQ. CDR3 DNA sequence: TGCGCCAGCAGCTTGGGAGGGACAGGAAGCTACGAGCAGTACTTC. This translates into CASSLGGTGSYEQYF.